This T cell receptor (beta chain) emerged from a study of T cell responses to AZD1222 COVID-19 vaccine. Study results and limitations: Donors, mostly white British, included more females; clonal diversity was possibly underestimated. Repertoire sampling occurred only after the peak T cell response.

TCRdb's table, derived via immunoSEQ multiplex PCR, lists solely in-frame clones and lacks some. The table includes some 200,000 clones, roughly 91% detected once. Germline V gene lookup returns CDR1 MNHEY and CDR2 SVGEGT. The CDR3 contains 15 residues. V lost 2 bases and J 5 bases, leaving 13 bases between the germline ends. To note about this clone: The antigen is undetermined.

This specimen consisted of peripheral blood, obtained 28 days after the second AZD1222 dose. The V call is TRBV6-2 or TRBV6-3, the J call TRBJ1-5; D perhaps matches TRBD1 (6 bases). The clonotype was recovered from an adult who received the AZD1222 COVID-19 vaccine. The CDR3 loop is CASSYGGAWDQPQHF. In DNA, the CDR3 is TGTGCCAGCAGTTACGGGGGGGCTTGGGATCAGCCCCAGCATTTT.